This T cell receptor beta chain appears in the sequencing data of a study of post-analysis software for immune sequencing data. Across the study: Relapsing-remitting, secondary progressive and progressive-relapsing forms made up the multiple sclerosis disease courses. Findings and caveats of the study: Strong same-batch co-clustering of samples appeared with F measure clustering. Significantly lower normalized Chao1 diversity was seen in multiple sclerosis patients than in controls. Comparison of patients with controls showed 4 to 6 TRBV segments more frequent in patients, TRBV5-6, TRBV5-1 and TRBV20-1 among them.

TCR beta cDNA libraries included unique molecular identifiers. cDNA molecules numbering some 500,000 came from roughly 1.1 to 9.2 million T cells. Each CDR3 protein is one row after TCRdb ran MiXCR on the PCR reads. Found here are 750,000 to 950,000 distinct CDR3 sequences, about 45% of them singletons; the top ten hold 4.9%. Comment on this clonotype: Its matching antigen is unknown.

The germline gives CDR1 SQVTM, CDR2 ANQGSEA. The CDR3 spans 13 residues. V lost 4 bases and J 2 bases, leaving 10 bases between the germline ends. Sample: blood. The genes are TRBV29-1 and TRBJ2-3; tentatively, D is TRBD1 (5 bases). This TCR was sampled from a girl between 10 and 17 years old with multiple sclerosis. The CDR3 DNA reads as TGCAGCGTTGGGGGCAGATTCACAGATACGCAGTATTTT. It encodes CSVGGRFTDTQYF.